These 17 T cell receptor beta chains were all obtained from the same sample, sequenced in a study of blood T cells in healthy people across ages (dated by TCRdb to between 2014 and 2017). The library was prepared using 5' RACE. These reads were obtained on an Illumina HiSeq 2500. The second PCR ran for roughly 7 to 11 cycles and used a J-beta primer mix along with a sample-barcoded 5' primer. TCRdb reprocessing: public reads trimmed at Q25 with fastp, clones called with MiXCR, in-frame beta chains kept. Every distinct CDR3 protein forms one entry, paired with its most common genes and DNA. The sample data list about 1.6 million distinct CDR3 sequences, and about 35% of these were observed just once. The ten largest account for about 11% of the sample. The sequenced sample consisted of blood. The source of these receptors is a woman in her twenties or thirties in good health.

The chain uses TRBV28 and TRBJ2-4; TRBD2 matches at 10 bases. The tail of the sequence fits TRBJ2-7 better, so the J call may be wrong. The CDR3 is 15 amino acids. Germline CDR1 MDHEN, CDR2 SYDVKM. CDR3 region: CASSPRVAGGGEQYF. CDR3 in DNA: TGTGCCAGCAGCCCCCGGGTAGCGGGGGGCGGCGAGCAGTACTTC.

As regards this clonotype: At one boundary the junction diverges from the germline segment, which might be a read error. The chain is built from TRBV27 and TRBJ2-1, with 14 bases that match TRBD2. The germline gives CDR1 MNHEY, CDR2 SMNVEV (reference sequence). This CDR3 comprises 17 residues. CDR3 in DNA: TGTGCCAGCAGTTCACCCCGGACTAGCGGGGGGACCAATGAGCGGTTCTTC. It specifies CASSSPRTSGGTNERFF.

The chain combines TRBV10-3 with TRBJ2-5, with a weak D call TRBD2 (5 bases). This CDR3 comprises 13 residues. With 2 bases removed from V and 7 bases from J, the gap between germline ends came to 11 bases. CDR1 and CDR2 (germline): ENHRY, SYGVKD. CDR3 DNA sequence: TGTGCCATCAGTGAGGGCGTAGGAGGGACCCAGTACTTC. This encodes CAISEGVGGTQYF.

The chain recombines TRBV4-2 with TRBJ1-6; D not resolved. The CDR3 sequence is 16 residues long. CDR1 LGHNA and CDR2 YNFKEQ come from the germline V gene. V was trimmed by 0 bases and J by 6 bases, leaving 12 bases between them. The CDR3 bases are TGTGCCAGCAGCCAAGATTGGGATAGGGCTAATTCACCCCTCCACTTT. This gives the protein CASSQDWDRANSPLHF.

This clonotype was seen only a few times. The CDR3: CATSRDPMETGQDNEQFF. In nucleotides, the CDR3 is TGTGCCACCAGCAGAGATCCTATGGAGACAGGGCAAGACAATGAGCAGTTCTTC. This chain joins TRBV15 and TRBJ2-1; 7 positions agree with TRBD1. The CDR3 extends over 18 amino acids. Losses at the gene ends were 0 bases for V and 5 bases for J; bases not matched to a gene: 13. Germline CDR1 LNHNV, CDR2 YYDKDF (reference sequence).

The chain uses TRBV7-6 and TRBJ2-1; D uncertain. V lost 4 bases to trimming and J lost 7 bases, with 17 bases between them. This CDR3 comprises 15 residues. Germline CDR1 SGHVS, CDR2 FNYEAQ. The CDR3 region is CASSWSARAPNEQFF. As DNA, the CDR3 is TGTGCCAGCAGCTGGTCCGCTCGGGCCCCGAATGAGCAGTTCTTC.

This clonotype was recorded a few times. The rearrangement joins TRBV6-2 or TRBV6-3 to TRBJ1-2; D may be TRBD1 (6 bases). This CDR3 contains 15 residues. With 5 bases removed from V and 3 bases from J, the gap between germline ends came to 16 bases. CDR1 and CDR2 (germline): MNHEY, SVGEGT. CDR3 region: CASSNLGGADYGYTF. For the CDR3, the DNA is TGTGCCAGCAGTAACCTAGGGGGAGCCGACTATGGCTACACCTTC.

The V call is TRBV20-1, the J call TRBJ1-2; perhaps TRBD1 as D (5 bases). V lost 1 base and J lost 5, with 11 bases in between. There are 13 residues in the CDR3. Germline CDR1 is DFQATT and CDR2 is SNEGSKA (reference sequence). CDR3 amino acids: CSARARDGYGYTF. In nucleotides, the CDR3 is TGCAGTGCTAGAGCGCGGGACGGGTATGGCTACACCTTC.

The CDR3 coding sequence is TGTGCCAGCAGCCAAGCGGCAGGGGCGATGACAGTGGATACGCAGTATTTT. This encodes CASSQAAGAMTVDTQYF. The chain carries TRBV14 and TRBJ2-3, with D maybe TRBD1 (6 bases). This CDR3 spans 17 amino acids. In germline, CDR1 is SGHDN, CDR2 FVKESK. Trimming took 1 base from V and 6 from J, leaving 20 bases between them.

The chain employs TRBV6-5 and TRBJ2-5; possible D gene TRBD1, 6 bases. Germline assignment: CDR1 MNHEY and CDR2 SVGAGI. CDR3 length: 15 amino acids. Trimming cost V 5 bases and J 11 bases, with 24 bases left between them. CDR3 sequence reads: CASSRVWQGPTEQYF. CDR3 coding DNA: TGTGCCAGCAGTCGTGTTTGGCAGGGGCCGACGGAGCAGTACTTC.

This clonotype appeared a few times. V is TRBV2 and J is TRBJ2-3; D is uncertain. V was pared by 8 bases and J by 2 bases, with 8 bases between. Germline V gives CDR1 SNHLY, CDR2 FYNNEI. The CDR3 is 12 residues long. The CDR3 here is CASYKDTDTQYF. For the CDR3, the DNA is TGTGCCAGCTACAAGGACACAGATACGCAGTATTTT.

With respect to this clonotype: A much bigger clone sits one base away, suggesting this may be a read error. In this CDR3 the conserved last residue, phenylalanine or tryptophan, is missing, so a read error is likely. CDR3 coding DNA: TGTGCCAGCAGTTTAAGGACTAGCCTCAGCTCCTACAATGAGCAGTTCCTC. This gives the protein CASSLRTSLSSYNEQFL. This rearrangement joins TRBV12-3 or TRBV12-4 to TRBJ2-1; TRBD2 agrees at 8 bases. This CDR3 is built from 17 residues. Unmatched junction bases numbered 6, after V lost 2 bases and J lost 0 bases.

The chain uses TRBV6-1 and TRBJ1-2, with a weak D call TRBD1 (6 bases). V was clipped by 1 base and J by 4 bases, with 13 bases between them. Germline CDR1 MNHNS, CDR2 SASEGT. This CDR3 has 15 amino acids. The CDR3: CASSEGTALLYGYTF. CDR3 nucleotides: TGTGCCAGCAGTGAAGGGACAGCTCTACTCTATGGCTACACCTTC.

The chain links TRBV20-1 to TRBJ2-7, with a weak D call TRBD2 (7 bases). V gave up 5 bases and J gave up 0 bases, with 17 bases separating them. The germline V gene has CDR1 DFQATT and CDR2 SNEGSKA (reference sequence). The CDR3 extends over 15 amino acids. This CDR3 reads CSAGRERGTSYEQYF. CDR3 DNA sequence: TGCAGTGCTGGGAGGGAGAGGGGGACCTCCTACGAGCAGTACTTC.

The gene calls are TRBV13 and TRBJ2-3, with D possibly matching TRBD1 (7 bases). Germline V lookup: CDR1 PRHDT, CDR2 FYEKMQ (reference sequence). V lost 4 bases and J 5 bases, leaving 16 bases between the germline ends. CDR3 length equals 15 residues. DNA for the CDR3: TGTGCCAGCAGCTCCAAAAGGGGGCGGGGAGATACGCAGTATTTT. Amino acids: CASSSKRGRGDTQYF.

This clonotype was recorded many times. Written as DNA, the CDR3 is TGTGCCAGCAGCTCCTACCTATCGCCTAGGGGGAATGAGCAGTTCTTC. Protein sequence: CASSSYLSPRGNEQFF. The rearrangement joins TRBV7-9 to TRBJ2-1, with TRBD1 as a possible D gene (6 bases). Germline V gene lookup returns CDR1 SEHNR and CDR2 FQNEAQ (reference sequence). Trimming stripped 4 bases from V and 7 bases from J, with 20 bases between. There are 16 residues in the CDR3.

V is TRBV18 and J is TRBJ1-4, with 7 bases lining up with TRBD1. This CDR3 region has 15 residues. Germline V gene lookup returns CDR1 KGHSH and CDR2 LQKENI. The J segment lost 2 bases and the V segment lost 3 bases, leaving 3 bases of the junction unmatched. As DNA, the CDR3 is TGTGCCAGCTCACCCGGACAGGTCACTAATGAAAAACTGTTTTTT. Translated, it gives CASSPGQVTNEKLFF.